This entry concerns a single T cell receptor beta chain. Its specificity is not known. Germline V gene sequence: CDR1 SEHNR, CDR2 FQNEAQ (reference sequence). V was shortened by 5 bases and J by 5 bases, with 22 bases between the two germline ends. This CDR3 has 17 amino acids. This sample stems from a study of shared clonotypes between healthy human individuals. About the study: Researchers drew samples from two women and a few men aged 18 to 49. There were three CD4 naive, three CD4 memory, two CD8 naive and one CD8 memory plates per donor.

Study results and limitations: A handful of donors shared around 5.1% of their naive CD4 clonotypes.

The protocol was immunoSEQ multiplex PCR, while the TCRdb copy is restricted to in-frame clones and leaves out a portion. The table lists about 2.2 million clones, 85% to 95% of them singletons. Naive CD8 cells lacked CD45RO and underwent positive selection for CCR7, leaving out terminally differentiated effector memory CD45RA+ cells. The chain recombines TRBV7-9 with TRBJ2-1, with TRBD2 as a possible D gene (6 bases). Sequencing was done on a sample of naive CD8+ T cells from PBMCs. The TCR sequence derives from a man between 18 and 35 years old in good health. Some clones in this sample may be carry-over from other donors' samples. As DNA, the CDR3 is TGTGCCAGCAGCCCCCACCGGGGTAGCGGAGTGAACAATGAGCAGTTCTTC. Its protein is CASSPHRGSGVNNEQFF.